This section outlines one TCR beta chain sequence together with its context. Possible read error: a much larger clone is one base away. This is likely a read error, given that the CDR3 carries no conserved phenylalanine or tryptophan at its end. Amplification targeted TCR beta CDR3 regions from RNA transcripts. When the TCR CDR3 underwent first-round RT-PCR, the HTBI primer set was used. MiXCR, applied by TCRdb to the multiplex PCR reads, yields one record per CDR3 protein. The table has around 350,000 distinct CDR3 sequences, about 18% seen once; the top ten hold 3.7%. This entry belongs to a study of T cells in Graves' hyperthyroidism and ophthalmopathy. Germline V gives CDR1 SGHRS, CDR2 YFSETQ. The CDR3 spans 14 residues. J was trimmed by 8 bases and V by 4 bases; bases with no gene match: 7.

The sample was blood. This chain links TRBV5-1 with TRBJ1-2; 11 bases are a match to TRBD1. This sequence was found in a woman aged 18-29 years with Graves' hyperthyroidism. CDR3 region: CASSGGQGAWGYTV. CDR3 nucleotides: TGCGCCAGCAGCGGAGGACAGGGGGCCTGGGGCTACACCGTC.